This is a list of T cell receptor beta chains from one sample in a study of OX40 agonist ivuxolimab in advanced cancers. Data came from immunoSEQ multiplex PCR; TCRdb stores just in-frame clones and leaves some out. The sample holds 75,000 to 95,000 clones; about nine tenths are singletons and the top ten take approximately 11%. This material consisted of CD4+ or CD8+ T cells sorted from blood, taken in a trial of the OX40 agonist ivuxolimab. These receptors were collected from an adult with an advanced solid tumor such as melanoma, head and neck, liver or kidney cancer. Each CDR3 is given with its conserved first and last residue. Each record gives: CDR3 length, D gene, V gene, clone size, J gene, CDR3 DNA, CDR3 protein. A D gene is named only where the DNA matches it firmly. Part of the rows lack a size; the others show once, few, many or a class for expanded clones.

length: 13
D: -
V: TRBV5-1
size: -
J: TRBJ2-7
DNA: TGCGCCAGCAGCTTGGAACGTCGCGGCGAGCAGTACTTC
CDR3: CASSLERRGEQYF

length: 14
D: -
V: TRBV13
size: -
J: TRBJ1-4
DNA: TGTGCCAGCAGCCCAGGGACGGATAATGAAAAACTGTTTTTT
CDR3: CASSPGTDNEKLFF

length: 13
D: -
V: TRBV13
size: -
J: TRBJ1-2
DNA: TGTGCCAGCAGCTTATGGAGGGACGCTGGCTACACCTTC
CDR3: CASSLWRDAGYTF

length: 13
D: TRBD1
V: TRBV19
size: -
J: TRBJ2-7
DNA: TGTGCCAGTCGACAGGGGGCTTCCTACGAGCAGTACTTC
CDR3: CASRQGASYEQYF

length: 15
D: TRBD2
V: TRBV27
size: -
J: TRBJ2-1
DNA: TGTGCCAGCAGTCCCTCTAGCGGGGGGGCGCGGGAGCAGTTCTTC
CDR3: CASSPSSGGAREQFF

length: 15
D: -
V: TRBV27
size: -
J: TRBJ2-3
DNA: TGTGCCAGCAGTCGCTATCCGGGGGCAGGGGATACGCAGTATTTT
CDR3: CASSRYPGAGDTQYF

length: 13
D: -
V: TRBV5-6
size: -
J: TRBJ1-2
DNA: TGTGCCAGCAGCCCTACAGGGACCTATGGCTACACCTTC
CDR3: CASSPTGTYGYTF

length: 15
D: -
V: TRBV12-5
size: -
J: TRBJ2-7
DNA: TGTGCTAGTGGCCCCCTGGACCTGGGGCCTTACGAGCAGTACTTC
CDR3: CASGPLDLGPYEQYF

length: 13
D: -
V: TRBV9
size: -
J: TRBJ2-2
DNA: TGTGCCAGCAGCATCGGGCACACCGGGGAGCTGTTTTTT
CDR3: CASSIGHTGELFF

length: 16
D: TRBD2
V: TRBV13
size: once
J: TRBJ2-7
DNA: TGTGCCAGCAGCTCCGGACTAGCGGGGGGGAACTACGAGCAGTACTTC
CDR3: CASSSGLAGGNYEQYF

length: 16
D: -
V: TRBV7-8
size: -
J: TRBJ1-3
DNA: TGTGCCAGCACCCGAGACAGGTTTTCTTCTGGAAACACCATATATTTT
CDR3: CASTRDRFSSGNTIYF

length: 14
D: TRBD1
V: TRBV10-3
size: -
J: TRBJ2-7
DNA: TGTGCCATCAGTGATCGACAGGGGAAAGGCGAGCAGTACTTC
CDR3: CAISDRQGKGEQYF

length: 16
D: TRBD2
V: TRBV7-3
size: once
J: TRBJ2-1
DNA: TGTGCCAGCAGCTTAGAGGGGACTAGCGCCTACAATGAGCAGTTCTTC
CDR3: CASSLEGTSAYNEQFF

length: 13
D: -
V: TRBV6-5
size: -
J: TRBJ2-5
DNA: TGTGCCAGCAGCCTCCTAGAGCAAGAGACCCAGTACTTC
CDR3: CASSLLEQETQYF

length: 15
D: TRBD1
V: TRBV27
size: -
J: TRBJ2-1
DNA: TGTGCCAGCAGTATCGGGACAGGGCCATACAATGAGCAGTTCTTC
CDR3: CASSIGTGPYNEQFF

length: 21
D: TRBD1
V: TRBV9
size: -
J: TRBJ2-6
DNA: TGTGCCAGCAGCGTAGAACCGGGACAGGGGACCTTACTCTCTGGGGCCAACGTCCTGACTTTC
CDR3: CASSVEPGQGTLLSGANVLTF

length: 17
D: TRBD1
V: TRBV4-3
size: -
J: TRBJ2-7
DNA: TGCGCCAGCAGCCAAGGAATGGGGTGGACAGGGAACTACGAGCAGTACTTC
CDR3: CASSQGMGWTGNYEQYF

length: 16
D: -
V: TRBV25-1
size: -
J: TRBJ2-2
DNA: TGTGCCAGCACCCCGCCGTGGGGGCCAAGAACCGGGGAGCTGTTTTTT
CDR3: CASTPPWGPRTGELFF

length: 13
D: -
V: TRBV19
size: -
J: TRBJ2-7
DNA: TGTGCCAGTAGTGCCGGGGAACCCTACGAGCAGTACTTC
CDR3: CASSAGEPYEQYF

length: 15
D: TRBD1
V: TRBV10-3
size: -
J: TRBJ1-1
DNA: TGTGCCACGTTAACCCAACAGGGGCTGAACACTGAAGCTTTCTTT
CDR3: CATLTQQGLNTEAFF

length: 14
D: -
V: TRBV11-2
size: -
J: TRBJ1-1
DNA: TGTGCCAGCAGCTGGGGGTTGGCAGGGTCAGAAGCTTTCTTT
CDR3: CASSWGLAGSEAFF

length: 14
D: -
V: TRBV11-2
size: once
J: TRBJ1-5
DNA: TGTGCCAGCAGCTTCCCCGGTAGCAATCAGCCCCAGCATTTT
CDR3: CASSFPGSNQPQHF

length: 13
D: -
V: TRBV27
size: -
J: TRBJ2-7
DNA: TGTGCCAGCAGTTTATGGATAGGGGACGAGCAGTACTTC
CDR3: CASSLWIGDEQYF

length: 14
D: -
V: TRBV11-2
size: -
J: TRBJ2-7
DNA: TGTGCCAGCACCTTTCGTCACAGGGAAGACGAGCAGTACTTC
CDR3: CASTFRHREDEQYF

length: 14
D: TRBD1
V: TRBV27
size: -
J: TRBJ2-1
DNA: TGTGCCAGCACCCCGGGACAGGGATTTAATGAGCAGTTCTTC
CDR3: CASTPGQGFNEQFF

length: 15
D: TRBD1
V: TRBV5-1
size: -
J: TRBJ1-4
DNA: TGCGCCAGCAGCATACCGGGACAGCCTAATGAAAAACTGTTTTTT
CDR3: CASSIPGQPNEKLFF

length: 13
D: -
V: TRBV2
size: -
J: TRBJ2-3
DNA: TGTGCCAGCACTTGGGGGGCAGGGGATACGCAGTATTTT
CDR3: CASTWGAGDTQYF

length: 15
D: -
V: TRBV4-1
size: -
J: TRBJ2-7
DNA: TGCGCCAGCAGTCCCGGGACTCTCAGCACCTACGAGCAGTACTTC
CDR3: CASSPGTLSTYEQYF

length: 14
D: -
V: TRBV5-5
size: few
J: TRBJ1-1
DNA: TGTGCCAGCAGCTTGGGCGCGGACAGCCTTGAAGCTTTCTTT
CDR3: CASSLGADSLEAFF

length: 12
D: -
V: TRBV7-9
size: -
J: TRBJ2-7
DNA: TGTGCCAGCAGGATGACAGGCCACGAGCAGTACTTC
CDR3: CASRMTGHEQYF

length: 14
D: TRBD1
V: TRBV7-9
size: -
J: TRBJ2-5
DNA: TGTGCCAGCAGCTTACCCCAGGGGGCTGAGACCCAGTACTTC
CDR3: CASSLPQGAETQYF

length: 20
D: TRBD2
V: TRBV2
size: -
J: TRBJ2-7
DNA: TGTGCCAGCACGAGGACTAGCGGGGGGGAACCTCTTGCTATTTTCGGGGAGCAGTACTTC
CDR3: CASTRTSGGEPLAIFGEQYF

length: 12
D: -
V: TRBV2
size: -
J: TRBJ2-7
DNA: TGTGCCAGCAGTCGAGACAGCTACGAGCAGTACTTC
CDR3: CASSRDSYEQYF

length: 13
D: TRBD1
V: TRBV28
size: -
J: TRBJ1-5
DNA: TGTGCCAGCAAGACAGGGACGGGTCAGCCCCAGCATTTT
CDR3: CASKTGTGQPQHF

length: 15
D: TRBD1
V: TRBV12-5
size: -
J: TRBJ2-5
DNA: TGTGCTAGTGGTCTACCACCCGGACAGGGAGAGACCCAGTACTTC
CDR3: CASGLPPGQGETQYF

length: 14
D: TRBD1
V: TRBV11-3
size: once
J: TRBJ1-1
DNA: TGTGCCAGCAGCTTGGACAGGGGGAACACTGAAGCTTTCTTT
CDR3: CASSLDRGNTEAFF

length: 15
D: TRBD1
V: TRBV6-5
size: -
J: TRBJ2-1
DNA: TGTGCCAGCAGTGCGGGACAGGGGATATACAATGAGCAGTTCTTC
CDR3: CASSAGQGIYNEQFF

length: 9
D: -
V: TRBV6-4
size: once
J: TRBJ1-2
DNA: TGTGCCAGCCTGGGTGGCTACACCTTC
CDR3: CASLGGYTF

length: 17
D: TRBD1
V: TRBV19
size: -
J: TRBJ1-6
DNA: TGTGCCAGTAGTATTGGAGGGGGCGACTCCTATAATTCACCCCTCCACTTT
CDR3: CASSIGGGDSYNSPLHF

length: 12
D: -
V: TRBV25-1
size: once
J: TRBJ2-5
DNA: TGTGCCAGCAGTGTATCAGGGGAGACCCAGTACTTC
CDR3: CASSVSGETQYF